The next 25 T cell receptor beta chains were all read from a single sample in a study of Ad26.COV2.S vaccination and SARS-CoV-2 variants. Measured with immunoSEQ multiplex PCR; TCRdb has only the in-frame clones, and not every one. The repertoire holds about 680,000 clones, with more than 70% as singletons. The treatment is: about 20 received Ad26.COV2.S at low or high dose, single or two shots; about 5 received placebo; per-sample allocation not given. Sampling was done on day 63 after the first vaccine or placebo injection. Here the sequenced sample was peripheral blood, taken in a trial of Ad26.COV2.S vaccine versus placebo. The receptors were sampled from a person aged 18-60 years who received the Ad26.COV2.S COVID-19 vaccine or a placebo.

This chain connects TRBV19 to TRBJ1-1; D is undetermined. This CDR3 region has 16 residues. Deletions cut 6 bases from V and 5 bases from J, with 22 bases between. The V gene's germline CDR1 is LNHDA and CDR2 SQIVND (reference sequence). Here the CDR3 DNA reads TGTGCCAGTAGCGAGGGTGGCAGAACTAGGAGGACTGAAGCTTTCTTT. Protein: CASSEGGRTRRTEAFF.

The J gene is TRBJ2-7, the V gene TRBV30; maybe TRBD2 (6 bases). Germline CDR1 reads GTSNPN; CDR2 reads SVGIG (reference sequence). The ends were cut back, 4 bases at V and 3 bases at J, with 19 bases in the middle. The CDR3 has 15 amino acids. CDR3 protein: CAWTHPGGGFYEQYF. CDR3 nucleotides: TGTGCCTGGACACACCCCGGGGGAGGATTCTACGAGCAGTACTTC. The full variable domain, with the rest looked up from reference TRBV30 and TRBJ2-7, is SQTIHQWPATLVQPVGSPLSLECTVEGTSNPNLYWYRQAAGRGLQLLFYSVGIGQISSEVPQNLSASRPQDRQFILSSKKLLLSDSGFYLCAWTHPGGGFYEQYFGPGTRLTVT.

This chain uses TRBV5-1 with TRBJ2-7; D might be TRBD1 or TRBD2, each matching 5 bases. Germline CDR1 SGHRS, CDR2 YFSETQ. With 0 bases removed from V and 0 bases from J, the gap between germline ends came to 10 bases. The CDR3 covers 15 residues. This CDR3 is CASSLAAGSSYEQYF. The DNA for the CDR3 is TGCGCCAGCAGCTTGGCGGCAGGGAGCTCCTACGAGCAGTACTTC.

The CDR3 region has the DNA TGTGCCAGCAGCTCATACGGACTAGCCGATGAGCAGTTCTTC. The encoded protein is CASSSYGLADEQFF. The chain employs TRBV7-9 and TRBJ2-1; 8 nucleotides match TRBD2. The CDR3 sequence is 14 residues long. With V trimmed by 4 bases and J by 8 bases, 7 bases remained unmatched. Germline V lookup: CDR1 SEHNR, CDR2 FQNEAQ (reference sequence).

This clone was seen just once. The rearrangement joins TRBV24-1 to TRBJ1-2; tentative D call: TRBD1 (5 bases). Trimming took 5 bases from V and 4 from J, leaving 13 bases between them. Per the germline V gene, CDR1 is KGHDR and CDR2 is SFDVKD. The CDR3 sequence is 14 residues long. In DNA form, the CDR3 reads TGTGCCACCAGTGGGACAAGGGTTGCCTATGGCTACACCTTC. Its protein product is CATSGTRVAYGYTF.

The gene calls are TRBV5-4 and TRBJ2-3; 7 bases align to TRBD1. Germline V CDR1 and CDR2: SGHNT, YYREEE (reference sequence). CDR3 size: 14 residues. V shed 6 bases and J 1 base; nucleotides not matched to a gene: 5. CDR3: CASTRQGGTDTQYF. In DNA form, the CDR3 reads TGTGCCAGCACTCGACAGGGAGGCACAGATACGCAGTATTTT.

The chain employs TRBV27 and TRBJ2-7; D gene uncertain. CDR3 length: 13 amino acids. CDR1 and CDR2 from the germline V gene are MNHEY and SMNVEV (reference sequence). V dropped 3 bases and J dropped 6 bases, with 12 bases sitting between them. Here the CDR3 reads CASSFNWGVEQYF. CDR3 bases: TGTGCCAGCAGTTTCAATTGGGGTGTCGAGCAGTACTTC.

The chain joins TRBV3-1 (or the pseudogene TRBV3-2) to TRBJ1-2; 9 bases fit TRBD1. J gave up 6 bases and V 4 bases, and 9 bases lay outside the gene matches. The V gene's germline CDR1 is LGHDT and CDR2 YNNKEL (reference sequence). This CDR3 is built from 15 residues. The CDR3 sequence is CASSPGQGSTNGYTF. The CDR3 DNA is TGTGCCAGCAGCCCCGGACAGGGGAGCACGAATGGCTACACCTTC.

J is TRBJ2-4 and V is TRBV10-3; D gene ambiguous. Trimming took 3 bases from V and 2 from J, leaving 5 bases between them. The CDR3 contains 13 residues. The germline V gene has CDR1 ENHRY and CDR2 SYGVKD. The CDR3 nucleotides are TGTGCCATCAGTGACCCCTCCAAAAACATTCAGTACTTC. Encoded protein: CAISDPSKNIQYF.

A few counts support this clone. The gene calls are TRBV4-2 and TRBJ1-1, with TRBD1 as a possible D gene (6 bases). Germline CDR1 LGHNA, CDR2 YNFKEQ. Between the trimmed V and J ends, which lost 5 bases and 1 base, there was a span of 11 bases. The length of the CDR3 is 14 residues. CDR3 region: CASSSGTTNTEAFF. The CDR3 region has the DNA TGTGCCAGCAGCTCCGGGACAACGAACACTGAAGCTTTCTTT.

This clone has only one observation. In nucleotides, the CDR3 is TGCAGCGCTGAGTGGGCCCCTACTGAAGCTTTCTTT. It yields the protein CSAEWAPTEAFF. The chain joins TRBV29-1 to TRBJ1-1; D remains unclear. V was pared by 7 bases and J by 5 bases, with 14 bases between. Germline V lookup: CDR1 SQVTM, CDR2 ANQGSEA. The CDR3 covers 12 residues.

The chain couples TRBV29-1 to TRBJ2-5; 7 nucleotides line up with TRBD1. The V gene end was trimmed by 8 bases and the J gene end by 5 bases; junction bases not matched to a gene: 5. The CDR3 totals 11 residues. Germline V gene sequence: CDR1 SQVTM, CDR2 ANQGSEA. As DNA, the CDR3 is TGCAGCCCCGGGACAGCCGAGACCCAGTACTTC. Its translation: CSPGTAETQYF.

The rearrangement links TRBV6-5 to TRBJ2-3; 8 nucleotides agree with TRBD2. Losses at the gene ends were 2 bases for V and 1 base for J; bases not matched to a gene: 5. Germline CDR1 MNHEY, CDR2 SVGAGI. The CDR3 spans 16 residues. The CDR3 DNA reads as TGTGCCAGCAGTTACGGTAGCGGGGACCGCACAGATACGCAGTATTTT. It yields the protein CASSYGSGDRTDTQYF.

CDR3: CASSDRDRVYNSPLHF. The CDR3 coding sequence is TGTGCCAGCAGCGACCGGGACAGGGTCTATAATTCACCCCTCCACTTT. The chain has TRBV7-2 and TRBJ1-6, with 9 bases matching TRBD1. This CDR3 contains 16 residues. Germline CDR1 and CDR2: SGHTA and FQGNSA. V dropped 5 bases and J dropped 3; count of bases not matched to a gene: 5.

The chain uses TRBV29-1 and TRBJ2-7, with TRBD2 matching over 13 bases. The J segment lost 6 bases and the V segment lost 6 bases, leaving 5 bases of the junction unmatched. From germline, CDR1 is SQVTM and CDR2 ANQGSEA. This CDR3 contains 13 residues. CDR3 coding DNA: TGCAGCGTCCGGACTAGCGGGAGTCCCGAGCAGTACTTC. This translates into CSVRTSGSPEQYF.

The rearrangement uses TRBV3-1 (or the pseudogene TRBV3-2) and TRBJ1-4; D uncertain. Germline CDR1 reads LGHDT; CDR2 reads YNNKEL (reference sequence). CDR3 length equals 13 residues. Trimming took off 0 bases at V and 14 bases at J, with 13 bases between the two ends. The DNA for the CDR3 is TGTGCCAGCAGCCAAGATGCAAAGGCCGGGCTGTTTTTT. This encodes CASSQDAKAGLFF.

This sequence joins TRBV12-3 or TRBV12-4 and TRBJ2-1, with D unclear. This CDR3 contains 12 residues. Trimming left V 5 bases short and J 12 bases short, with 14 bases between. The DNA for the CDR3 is TGTGCCAGCAGTATACAGAATGGGCGGCAGTTCTTC. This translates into CASSIQNGRQFF.

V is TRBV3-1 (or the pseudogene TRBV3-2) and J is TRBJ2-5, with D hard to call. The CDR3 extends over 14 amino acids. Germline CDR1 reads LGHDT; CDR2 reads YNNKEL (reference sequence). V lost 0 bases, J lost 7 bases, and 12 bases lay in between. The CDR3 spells CASSQDRQLATQYF. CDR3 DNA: TGTGCCAGCAGCCAAGATAGGCAGTTGGCGACCCAGTACTTC.

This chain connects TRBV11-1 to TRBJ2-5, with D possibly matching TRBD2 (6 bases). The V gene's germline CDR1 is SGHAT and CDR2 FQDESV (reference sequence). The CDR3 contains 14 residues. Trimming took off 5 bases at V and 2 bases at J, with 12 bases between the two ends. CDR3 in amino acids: CASSTTSVQETQYF. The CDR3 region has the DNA TGTGCCAGCAGCACGACTAGTGTTCAAGAGACCCAGTACTTC.

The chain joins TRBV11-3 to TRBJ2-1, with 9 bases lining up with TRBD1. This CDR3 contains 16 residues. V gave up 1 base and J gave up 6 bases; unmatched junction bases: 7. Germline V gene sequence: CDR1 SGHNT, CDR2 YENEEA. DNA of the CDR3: TGTGCCAGCAGCTTAGGATCCGGGACAGGGACCAATGAGCAGTTCTTC. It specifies CASSLGSGTGTNEQFF.

CDR3: CASSQETGDNSPLHF. The CDR3 DNA reads TGTGCCAGCAGCCAAGAAACAGGGGATAATTCACCCCTCCACTTT. V is TRBV4-2 and J is TRBJ1-6, with 7 bases lining up with TRBD1. The CDR3 length is 15 residues. V shed 0 bases, J shed 5 bases, and the junction held 1 base outside the gene matches. Germline values: CDR1 LGHNA, CDR2 YNFKEQ.

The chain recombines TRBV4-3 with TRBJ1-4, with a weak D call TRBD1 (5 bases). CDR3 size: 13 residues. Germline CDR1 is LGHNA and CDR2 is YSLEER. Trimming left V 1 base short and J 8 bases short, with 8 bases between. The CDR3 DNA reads TGCGCCAGCAGCCAAGCCGGGGACGAAAAACTGTTTTTT. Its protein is CASSQAGDEKLFF.

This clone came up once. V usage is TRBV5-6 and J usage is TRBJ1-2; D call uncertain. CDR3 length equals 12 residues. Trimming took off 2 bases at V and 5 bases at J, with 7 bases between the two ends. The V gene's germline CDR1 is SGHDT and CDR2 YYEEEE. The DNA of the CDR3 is TGTGCCAGCAGCTTAGTCGGATATGGCTACACCTTC. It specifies CASSLVGYGYTF.

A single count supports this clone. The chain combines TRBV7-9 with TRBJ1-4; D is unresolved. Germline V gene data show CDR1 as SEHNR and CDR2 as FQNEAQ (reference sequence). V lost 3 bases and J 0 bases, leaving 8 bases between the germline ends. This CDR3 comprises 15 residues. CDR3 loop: CASSLGIATNEKLFF. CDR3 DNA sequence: TGTGCCAGCAGCTTGGGGATTGCAACTAATGAAAAACTGTTTTTT.

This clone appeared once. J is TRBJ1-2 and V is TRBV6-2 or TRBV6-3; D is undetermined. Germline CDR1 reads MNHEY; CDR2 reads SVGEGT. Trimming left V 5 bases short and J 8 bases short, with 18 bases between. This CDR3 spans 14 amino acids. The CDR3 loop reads CASSPPGSPGGYTF. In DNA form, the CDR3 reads TGTGCCAGCAGTCCCCCGGGTTCCCCTGGGGGCTACACCTTC.